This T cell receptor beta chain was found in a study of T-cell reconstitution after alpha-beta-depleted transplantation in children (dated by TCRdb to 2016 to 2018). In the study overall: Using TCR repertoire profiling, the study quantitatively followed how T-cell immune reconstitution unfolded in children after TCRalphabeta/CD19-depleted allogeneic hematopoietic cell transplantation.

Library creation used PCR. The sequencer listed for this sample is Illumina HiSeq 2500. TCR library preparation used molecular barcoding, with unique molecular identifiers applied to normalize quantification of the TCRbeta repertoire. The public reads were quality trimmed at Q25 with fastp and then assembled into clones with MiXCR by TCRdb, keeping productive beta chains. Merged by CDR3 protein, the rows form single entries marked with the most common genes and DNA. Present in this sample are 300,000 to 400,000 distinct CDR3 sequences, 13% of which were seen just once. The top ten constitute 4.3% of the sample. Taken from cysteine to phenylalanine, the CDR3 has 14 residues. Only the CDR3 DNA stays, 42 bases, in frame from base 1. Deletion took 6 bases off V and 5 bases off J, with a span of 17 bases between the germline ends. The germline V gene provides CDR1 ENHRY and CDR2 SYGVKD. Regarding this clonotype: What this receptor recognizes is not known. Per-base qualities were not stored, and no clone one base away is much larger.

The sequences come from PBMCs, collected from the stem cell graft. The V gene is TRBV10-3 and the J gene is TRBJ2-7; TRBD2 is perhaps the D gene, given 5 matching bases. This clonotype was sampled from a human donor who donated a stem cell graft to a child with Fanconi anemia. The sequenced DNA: TGTGCCATCAGAGTAACTTTAGGGAGCGACGAGCAGTACTTC. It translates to CAIRVTLGSDEQYF.